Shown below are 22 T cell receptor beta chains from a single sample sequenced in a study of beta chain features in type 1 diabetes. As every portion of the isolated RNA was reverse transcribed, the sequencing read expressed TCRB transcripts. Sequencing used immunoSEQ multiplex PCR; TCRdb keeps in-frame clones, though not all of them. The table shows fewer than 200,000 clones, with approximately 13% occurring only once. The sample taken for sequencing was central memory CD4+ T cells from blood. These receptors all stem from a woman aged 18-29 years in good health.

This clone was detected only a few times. CDR3 sequence reads: CASSQDRGGGQPQHF. CDR3 nucleotide sequence: TGTGCCAGCAGCCAAGATAGGGGGGGCGGACAGCCCCAGCATTTT. This chain uses TRBV4-2 with TRBJ1-5; D might be TRBD1 (6 bases). V gave up 0 bases and J gave up 7 bases, with 13 bases separating them. The CDR3 loop spans 15 amino acids. The germline gives CDR1 LGHNA, CDR2 YNFKEQ.

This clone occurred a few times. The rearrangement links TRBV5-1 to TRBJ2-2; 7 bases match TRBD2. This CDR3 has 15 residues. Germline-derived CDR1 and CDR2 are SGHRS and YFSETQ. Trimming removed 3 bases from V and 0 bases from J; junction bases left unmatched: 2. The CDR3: CASSSGTTNTGELFF. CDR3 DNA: TGCGCCAGCAGCTCCGGGACTACGAACACCGGGGAGCTGTTTTTT.

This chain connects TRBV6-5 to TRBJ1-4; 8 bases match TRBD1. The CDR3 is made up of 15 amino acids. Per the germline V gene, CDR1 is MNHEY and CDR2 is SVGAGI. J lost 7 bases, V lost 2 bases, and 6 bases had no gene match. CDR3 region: CASSYGTGGSEKLFF. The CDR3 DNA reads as TGTGCCAGCAGTTACGGAACAGGGGGATCTGAAAAACTGTTTTTT.

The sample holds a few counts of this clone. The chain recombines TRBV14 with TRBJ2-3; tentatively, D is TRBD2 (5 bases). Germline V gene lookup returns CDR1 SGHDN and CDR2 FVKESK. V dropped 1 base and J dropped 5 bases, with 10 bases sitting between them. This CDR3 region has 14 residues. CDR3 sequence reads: CASSQGREGDTQYF. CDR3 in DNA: TGTGCCAGCAGCCAAGGCCGGGAAGGAGATACGCAGTATTTT.

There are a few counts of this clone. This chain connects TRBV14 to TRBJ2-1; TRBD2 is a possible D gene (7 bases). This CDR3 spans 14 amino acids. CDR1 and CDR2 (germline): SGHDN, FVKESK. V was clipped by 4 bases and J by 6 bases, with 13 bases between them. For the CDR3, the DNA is TGTGCCAGCAGCCCCAGGGGAGGGGGCAATGAGCAGTTCTTC. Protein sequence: CASSPRGGGNEQFF.

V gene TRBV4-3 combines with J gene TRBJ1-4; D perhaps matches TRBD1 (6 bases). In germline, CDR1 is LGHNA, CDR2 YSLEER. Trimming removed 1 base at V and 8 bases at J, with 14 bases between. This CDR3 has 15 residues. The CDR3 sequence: CASSQVGSQGEKLFF. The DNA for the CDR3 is TGCGCCAGCAGCCAAGTGGGCTCACAGGGCGAAAAACTGTTTTTT.

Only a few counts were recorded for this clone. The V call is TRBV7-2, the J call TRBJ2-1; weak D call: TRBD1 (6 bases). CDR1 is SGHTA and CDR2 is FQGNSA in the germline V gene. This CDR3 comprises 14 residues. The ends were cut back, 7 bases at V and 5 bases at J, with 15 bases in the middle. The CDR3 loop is CASNTDSQNNEQFF. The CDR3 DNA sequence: TGTGCCAGCAACACGGACAGCCAAAACAATGAGCAGTTCTTC.

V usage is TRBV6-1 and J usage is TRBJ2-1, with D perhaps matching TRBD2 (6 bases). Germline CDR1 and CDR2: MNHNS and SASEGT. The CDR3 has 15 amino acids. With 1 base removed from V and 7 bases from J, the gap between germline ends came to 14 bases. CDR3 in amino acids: CASSEGGVRVNEQFF. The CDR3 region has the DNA TGTGCCAGCAGTGAAGGGGGGGTCAGGGTGAATGAGCAGTTCTTC.

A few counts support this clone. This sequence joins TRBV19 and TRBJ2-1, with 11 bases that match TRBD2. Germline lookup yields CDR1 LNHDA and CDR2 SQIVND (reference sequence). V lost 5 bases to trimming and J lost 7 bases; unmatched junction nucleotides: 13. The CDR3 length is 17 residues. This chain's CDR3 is CASSQPNSGRGRNEQFF. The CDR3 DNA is TGTGCCAGTAGTCAGCCGAATAGCGGGAGGGGTAGGAATGAGCAGTTCTTC.

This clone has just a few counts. Here the CDR3 DNA reads TGTGCCAGCAGTTTACGGGTACCCCGGGACAGGGACTACAATGAGCAGTTCTTC. Translated: CASSLRVPRDRDYNEQFF. V and J are TRBV27 and TRBJ2-1; TRBD1 matches at 9 bases. The CDR3 loop spans 18 amino acids. The germline CDR1 and CDR2 sequences are MNHEY and SMNVEV (reference sequence). V gave up 2 bases and J gave up 3 bases; unmatched junction bases: 11.

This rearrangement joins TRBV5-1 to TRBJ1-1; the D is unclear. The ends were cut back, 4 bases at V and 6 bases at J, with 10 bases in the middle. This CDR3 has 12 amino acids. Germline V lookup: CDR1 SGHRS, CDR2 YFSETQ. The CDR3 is CASSRGQAEAFF. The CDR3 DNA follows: TGCGCCAGCAGCCGAGGGCAGGCTGAAGCTTTCTTT.

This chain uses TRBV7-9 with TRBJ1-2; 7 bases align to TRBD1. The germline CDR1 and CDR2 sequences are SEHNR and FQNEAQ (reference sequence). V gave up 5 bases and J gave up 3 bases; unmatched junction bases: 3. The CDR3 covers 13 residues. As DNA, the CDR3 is TGTGCCAGCAGCATTACAGGGGACTATGGCTACACCTTC. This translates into CASSITGDYGYTF.

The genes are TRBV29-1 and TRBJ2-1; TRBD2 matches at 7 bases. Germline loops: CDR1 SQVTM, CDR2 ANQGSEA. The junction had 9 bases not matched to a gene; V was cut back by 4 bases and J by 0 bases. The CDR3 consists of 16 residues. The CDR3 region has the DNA TGCAGCGTTGTCCCAGCGGGACTTTTCTCCTACAATGAGCAGTTCTTC. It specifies CSVVPAGLFSYNEQFF.

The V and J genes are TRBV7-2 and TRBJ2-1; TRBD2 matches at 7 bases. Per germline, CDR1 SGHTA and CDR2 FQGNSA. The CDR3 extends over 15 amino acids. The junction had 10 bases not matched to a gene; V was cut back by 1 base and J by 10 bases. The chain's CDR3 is CASSLGWGLLGEQFF. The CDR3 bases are TGTGCCAGCAGCTTAGGCTGGGGACTACTTGGCGAGCAGTTCTTC.

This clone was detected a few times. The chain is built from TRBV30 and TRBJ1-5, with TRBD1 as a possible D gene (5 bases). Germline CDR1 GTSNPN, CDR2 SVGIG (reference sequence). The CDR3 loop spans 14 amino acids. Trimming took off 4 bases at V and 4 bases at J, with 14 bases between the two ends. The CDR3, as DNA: TGTGCCTGGAACCAGGGAAGAGAAAATCAGCCCCAGCATTTT. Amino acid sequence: CAWNQGRENQPQHF.

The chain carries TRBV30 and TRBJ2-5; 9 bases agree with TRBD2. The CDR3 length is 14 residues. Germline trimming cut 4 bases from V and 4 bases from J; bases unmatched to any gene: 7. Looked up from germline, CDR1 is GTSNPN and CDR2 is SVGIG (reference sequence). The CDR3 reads CAWTEGLAPETQYF. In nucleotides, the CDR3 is TGTGCCTGGACCGAGGGACTAGCACCAGAGACCCAGTACTTC.

The DNA for the CDR3 is TGCAGCGTTGATATTGGACAGGGAGGACTTCAGCCCCAGCATTTT. It yields the protein CSVDIGQGGLQPQHF. The rearrangement uses TRBV29-1 and TRBJ1-5, with TRBD1 matching over 8 bases. CDR3 length equals 15 residues. With 3 bases clipped from V and 6 bases from J, the junction kept 10 bases outside the gene matches. Germline V gene sequence: CDR1 SQVTM, CDR2 ANQGSEA. The complete variable domain, with remaining parts taken from reference TRBV29-1 and TRBJ1-5, reads SAVISQKPSRDICQRGTSLTIQCQVDSQVTMMFWYRQQPGQSLTLIATANQGSEATYESGFVIDKFPISRPNLTFSTLTVSNMSPEDSSIYLCSVDIGQGGLQPQHFGDGTRLSIL.

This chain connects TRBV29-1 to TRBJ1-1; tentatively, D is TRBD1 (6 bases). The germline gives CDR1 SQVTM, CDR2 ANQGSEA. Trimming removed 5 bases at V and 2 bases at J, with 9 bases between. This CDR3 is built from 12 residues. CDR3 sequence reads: CSVMDRNTEAFF. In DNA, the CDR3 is TGCAGCGTTATGGACAGAAACACTGAAGCTTTCTTT. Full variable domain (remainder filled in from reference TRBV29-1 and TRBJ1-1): SAVISQKPSRDICQRGTSLTIQCQVDSQVTMMFWYRQQPGQSLTLIATANQGSEATYESGFVIDKFPISRPNLTFSTLTVSNMSPEDSSIYLCSVMDRNTEAFFGQGTRLTVV.

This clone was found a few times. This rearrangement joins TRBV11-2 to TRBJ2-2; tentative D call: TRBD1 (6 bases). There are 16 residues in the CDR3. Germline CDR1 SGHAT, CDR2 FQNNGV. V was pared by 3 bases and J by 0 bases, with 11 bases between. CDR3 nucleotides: TGTGCCAGCAGCTTGGTGGCAGGGGCGAACACCGGGGAGCTGTTTTTT. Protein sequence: CASSLVAGANTGELFF.

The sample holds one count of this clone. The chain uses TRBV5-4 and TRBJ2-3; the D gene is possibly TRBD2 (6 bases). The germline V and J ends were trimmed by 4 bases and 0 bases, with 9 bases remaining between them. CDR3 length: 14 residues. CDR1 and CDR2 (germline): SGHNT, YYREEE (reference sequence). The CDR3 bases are TGTGCCAGCAGCCCGGACTACAGCACAGATACGCAGTATTTT. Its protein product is CASSPDYSTDTQYF.

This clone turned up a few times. CDR3 DNA: TGTGCCAGCAGCTTTAGAGGAGCGTACGAGCAGTACTTC. Protein: CASSFRGAYEQYF. This chain connects TRBV5-6 to TRBJ2-7; no clear D. Trimming removed 2 bases from V and 4 bases from J, with 10 bases in between. The CDR3 totals 13 residues. Germline V gene lookup returns CDR1 SGHDT and CDR2 YYEEEE.

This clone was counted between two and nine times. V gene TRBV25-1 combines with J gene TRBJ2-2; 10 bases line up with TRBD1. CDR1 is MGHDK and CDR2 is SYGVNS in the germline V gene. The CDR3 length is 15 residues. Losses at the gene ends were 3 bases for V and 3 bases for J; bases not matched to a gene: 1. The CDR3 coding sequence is TGTGCCAGCAGTGATGGGACAGGGGACACCGGGGAGCTGTTTTTT. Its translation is CASSDGTGDTGELFF.